The rows below give T cell receptor beta chains drawn from one sample of a study of CD8+ T cells in alopecia areata. Some clones are missing from TCRdb's copy, which holds only in-frame ones; the method was immunoSEQ multiplex PCR. The table has about 100,000 clones, roughly 56% seen once. The specimen was CD8+ T cells sorted from blood, collected between weeks 55 and 65, from a patient treated with tofacitinib. These receptors came from a human donor with alopecia areata. Each CDR3 is given without its conserved first and last residue. D genes are given only for firm matches.

v_gene: TRBV9
d_gene: TRBD1
CDR3aa: ASSVSGTGGEQY

v_gene: TRBV29-1
d_gene: -
CDR3aa: SVEGAGDHYNEQF

v_gene: TRBV5-1
d_gene: -
CDR3aa: ASRPTADNTEAF

v_gene: TRBV30
d_gene: -
CDR3aa: AWSVAAAEQY

v_gene: TRBV18
d_gene: TRBD2
CDR3aa: ASSPPAGGSYNEQF

v_gene: TRBV30
d_gene: TRBD1
CDR3aa: AWSVPRDRARGYT

v_gene: TRBV29-1
d_gene: -
CDR3aa: SVEGPISERDTDTQY

v_gene: TRBV25-1
d_gene: -
CDR3aa: ASSESGSPLH

v_gene: TRBV14
d_gene: -
CDR3aa: ASSQGRRVTEAF

v_gene: TRBV30
d_gene: -
CDR3aa: AWSSADPYEQY

v_gene: TRBV6-1
d_gene: -
CDR3aa: ASSDSSYNEQF

v_gene: TRBV4-1
d_gene: -
CDR3aa: ASSQILDYEQY

v_gene: TRBV4-2
d_gene: -
CDR3aa: ASSQDRGSLYGYT

v_gene: TRBV4-1
d_gene: -
CDR3aa: ASSQYGSEAF

v_gene: TRBV30
d_gene: TRBD1
CDR3aa: AWSPPDRRPYEQY

v_gene: TRBV4-1
d_gene: -
CDR3aa: ASSQEEGDFYEQY

v_gene: TRBV6-5
d_gene: -
CDR3aa: ASSVGDSPLH

v_gene: TRBV27
d_gene: -
CDR3aa: ATGAASGSDTQY

v_gene: TRBV30
d_gene: -
CDR3aa: AWSVGSNQPQH

v_gene: TRBV12-5
d_gene: -
CDR3aa: ASGLKGVTGELF

v_gene: TRBV5-1
d_gene: -
CDR3aa: ASSGGGRTEAF

v_gene: TRBV7-9
d_gene: TRBD2
CDR3aa: ASSSEGRGTVVNEQF

v_gene: TRBV27
d_gene: TRBD1
CDR3aa: ASSLGQTSYEQY

v_gene: TRBV9
d_gene: -
CDR3aa: ASSVGLFGNTEAF

v_gene: TRBV9
d_gene: -
CDR3aa: ASSVDRQGYT

v_gene: TRBV4-2
d_gene: TRBD2
CDR3aa: ASSQEDSAGGLETQY

v_gene: TRBV18
d_gene: -
CDR3aa: ASSPGAVNQPQH

v_gene: TRBV5-1
d_gene: TRBD1
CDR3aa: ASSPRDRGFSTDTQY

v_gene: TRBV5-6
d_gene: -
CDR3aa: ASSGGTEQTYNEQF

v_gene: TRBV7-8
d_gene: TRBD1
CDR3aa: ASSPGGRTYEQY

v_gene: TRBV6-5
d_gene: -
CDR3aa: ASSLNTGYQPQH

v_gene: TRBV27
d_gene: -
CDR3aa: ASRARPRVSTDTQY

v_gene: TRBV2
d_gene: TRBD2
CDR3aa: AREAGLAASDTQY

v_gene: TRBV6-1
d_gene: -
CDR3aa: ASSGIAGGQGDTQY

v_gene: TRBV2
d_gene: -
CDR3aa: ASSMGREQY

v_gene: TRBV13
d_gene: -
CDR3aa: ASILSGTGELF

v_gene: TRBV19
d_gene: -
CDR3aa: ASTGTANTGELF

v_gene: TRBV2
d_gene: -
CDR3aa: AGVGGERYT

v_gene: TRBV27
d_gene: TRBD1
CDR3aa: ASSAGTGFSPLH

v_gene: TRBV13
d_gene: -
CDR3aa: ASSLAGEDYGYT

v_gene: TRBV15
d_gene: TRBD2
CDR3aa: ATSDSSGGARADTQY

v_gene: TRBV30
d_gene: TRBD1
CDR3aa: AWSGGQGLGY

v_gene: TRBV4-2
d_gene: TRBD2
CDR3aa: ASSQDRDGGYEQY